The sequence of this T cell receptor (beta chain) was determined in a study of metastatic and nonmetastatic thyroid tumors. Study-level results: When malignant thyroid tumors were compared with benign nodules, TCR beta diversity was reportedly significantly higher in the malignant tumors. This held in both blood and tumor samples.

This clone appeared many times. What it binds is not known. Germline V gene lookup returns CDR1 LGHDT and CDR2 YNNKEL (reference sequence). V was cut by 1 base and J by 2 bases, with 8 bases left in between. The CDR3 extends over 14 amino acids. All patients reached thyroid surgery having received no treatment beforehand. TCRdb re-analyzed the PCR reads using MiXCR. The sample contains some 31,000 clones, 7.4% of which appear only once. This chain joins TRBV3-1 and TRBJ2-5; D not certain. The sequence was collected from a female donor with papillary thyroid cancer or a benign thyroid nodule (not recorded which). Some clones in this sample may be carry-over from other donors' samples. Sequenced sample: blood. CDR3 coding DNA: TGTGCCAGCAGCCAAGGGCCAGCACAAGAGACCCAGTACTTC. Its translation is CASSQGPAQETQYF.